A single sample is the source of the 24 T cell receptor beta chains below, sequenced in a study of T cell responses to AZD1222 COVID-19 vaccine. Clones were sequenced by immunoSEQ multiplex PCR, and TCRdb holds only the in-frame ones, with some missing. The table has roughly 150,000 clones, just under 95% seen once. This specimen was peripheral blood, taken 28 days after the second AZD1222 dose. These receptors were collected from an adult who received the AZD1222 COVID-19 vaccine.

Of note for this clone: An end of the junction differs from the germline gene, which may be a read error. The chain recombines TRBV5-4 with TRBJ2-7, with a tentative D call TRBD2 (6 bases). Germline-derived CDR1 and CDR2 are SGHNT and YYREEE (reference sequence). This CDR3 has 15 amino acids. The CDR3 is CASSAAGTLSHEQYF. The DNA for the CDR3 is TGTGCCAGCAGCGCCGCCGGGACTCTCTCCCACGAGCAGTACTTC.

This chain uses TRBV4-2 with TRBJ2-2, with 10 bases that match TRBD1. The CDR3 is 14 amino acids. The germline CDR1 and CDR2 sequences are LGHNA and YNFKEQ. V lost 5 bases, J lost 5 bases, and 2 bases stayed unmatched. This chain's CDR3 is CASSWTGGTGELFF. CDR3 coding DNA: TGTGCCAGCAGCTGGACAGGGGGAACCGGGGAGCTGTTTTTT.

The chain is built from TRBV20-1 and TRBJ2-5, with D perhaps TRBD1 or TRBD2 (5 bases each). The V gene lost 4 bases and the J gene lost 2 bases, with 8 bases spanning the gap. The CDR3 has 12 amino acids. Germline V lookup: CDR1 DFQATT, CDR2 SNEGSKA (reference sequence). The CDR3 bases are TGCAGTGCTAATGAGGGGCAAGAGACCCAGTACTTC. Translated: CSANEGQETQYF.

The rearrangement links TRBV9 to TRBJ2-3; D is perhaps TRBD2 (6 bases). Trimming removed 3 bases at V and 2 bases at J, with 16 bases between. Germline V gene lookup returns CDR1 SGDLS and CDR2 YYNGEE. This CDR3 spans 16 amino acids. The DNA for the CDR3 is TGTGCCAGCAGCGGTCGGTCGGGGGTGAACACAGATACGCAGTATTTT. Translating gives CASSGRSGVNTDTQYF.

The rearrangement uses TRBV5-1 and TRBJ1-2; D is possibly TRBD1 (6 bases). The CDR3 contains 13 residues. Trimming stripped 3 bases from V and 2 bases from J, with 8 bases between. Germline V gene data show CDR1 as SGHRS and CDR2 as YFSETQ. CDR3 bases: TGCGCCAGCAGCTCACAGGGAAACTATGGCTACACCTTC. Its translation: CASSSQGNYGYTF.

In this sample, this clone turned up once. V and J are TRBV5-6 and TRBJ2-2; D uncertain. The V end lost 1 base, the J end lost 1 base, and 14 bases lay between the germline ends. Germline V gene sequence: CDR1 SGHDT, CDR2 YYEEEE. This CDR3 has 17 residues. The CDR3, as DNA: TGTGCCAGCAGCTTGTTCGGCCCCCTGGAGAACACCGGGGAGCTGTTTTTT. Translated, it gives CASSLFGPLENTGELFF.

This CDR3 is CASSPVGVWREQYF. CDR3 DNA sequence: TGTGCCAGCTCACCGGTGGGGGTGTGGCGCGAGCAGTACTTC. This rearrangement joins TRBV18 to TRBJ2-7; D is tentatively TRBD1 or TRBD2 (5 bases each). The germline V gene encodes CDR1 KGHSH and CDR2 LQKENI. This CDR3 region has 14 residues. Trimming left V 3 bases short and J 6 bases short, with 15 bases between.

The chain joins TRBV6-5 to TRBJ1-6; 9 nucleotides line up with TRBD1. The V segment lost 2 bases and the J segment 6 bases; nucleotides outside the gene matches: 5. The CDR3 consists of 16 residues. From germline, CDR1 is MNHEY and CDR2 SVGAGI. For the CDR3, the DNA is TGTGCCAGCAGTTACCGGACAGGGGCTATTAATTCACCCCTCCACTTT. Protein: CASSYRTGAINSPLHF.

The chain links TRBV12-3 or TRBV12-4 to TRBJ1-6; D is possibly TRBD1 (6 bases). CDR3 length equals 13 residues. Trimming shortened V by 3 bases and J by 10 bases, and 10 bases separated the two germline ends. CDR3 protein: CASSFGTLSPLHF. The CDR3 DNA reads TGTGCCAGCAGTTTTGGGACACTGTCACCCCTCCACTTT.

The chain recombines TRBV2 with TRBJ2-7; D may be TRBD1 (6 bases). Trimming stripped 6 bases from V and 4 bases from J, with 19 bases between. Per germline, CDR1 SNHLY and CDR2 FYNNEI. The CDR3 extends over 15 amino acids. The CDR3 DNA sequence: TGTGCCAGCAGCCCGGACAGAAGCGCCTATTACGAGCAGTACTTC. Translating it yields CASSPDRSAYYEQYF.

A word on this clone: A read error may account for a junction end that differs from germline. The chain couples TRBV6-5 to TRBJ2-2, with 9 bases identical to TRBD1. Germline lookup yields CDR1 MNHEY and CDR2 SVGAGI. CDR3 size: 13 residues. The CDR3 region is CGSARTGAGELFF. CDR3 in DNA: TGCGGGAGTGCGAGGACAGGGGCCGGGGAGCTGTTTTTT.

This clone has only a few counts. The gene calls are TRBV11-3 and TRBJ2-1; 7 nucleotides match TRBD1. Losses at the gene ends were 5 bases for V and 3 bases for J; bases not matched to a gene: 10. Germline V lookup: CDR1 SGHNT, CDR2 YENEEA. CDR3 length: 16 residues. The CDR3 bases are TGTGCCAGCAGCACTTCGTCCGACAGGGTCTACAATGAGCAGTTCTTC. Residues: CASSTSSDRVYNEQFF.

The rearrangement links TRBV11-3 to TRBJ1-2; unclear D gene. Looked up from germline, CDR1 is SGHNT and CDR2 is YENEEA. V was pared by 4 bases and J by 4 bases, with 7 bases between. The length of the CDR3 is 12 residues. CDR3: CASSSGGYGYTF. Written as DNA, the CDR3 is TGTGCCAGCAGCTCCGGAGGCTATGGCTACACCTTC.

This chain connects TRBV7-9 to TRBJ2-5; D unclear. Germline CDR1 and CDR2: SEHNR and FQNEAQ (reference sequence). Trimming stripped 5 bases from V and 5 bases from J, with 9 bases between. The CDR3 covers 12 residues. CDR3 residues: CASSPIGETQYF. The CDR3 DNA reads as TGTGCCAGCAGCCCCATCGGGGAGACCCAGTACTTC.

Details on this clone: Other nucleotide sequences in the sample specify the same CDR3. The V gene is TRBV18, the J gene TRBJ2-7; D is unresolved. Per germline, CDR1 KGHSH and CDR2 LQKENI. The CDR3 extends over 13 amino acids. V lost 0 bases to trimming and J lost 1 base, with 4 bases between them. CDR3 DNA sequence: TGTGCCAGCTCACCACCGAGTTCCTACGAGCAGTACTTC. This codes for CASSPPSSYEQYF.

V is TRBV6-5 and J is TRBJ2-7, with TRBD1 matching 7 bases. With V trimmed by 8 bases and J by 5 bases, 12 bases remained unmatched. The CDR3 consists of 14 residues. Germline V gene lookup returns CDR1 MNHEY and CDR2 SVGAGI. CDR3 sequence reads: CASGRQGIEDEQYF. DNA for the CDR3: TGTGCCAGCGGTAGACAGGGAATCGAGGACGAGCAGTACTTC.

The chain couples TRBV9 to TRBJ1-2, with TRBD1 as a possible D gene (5 bases). Germline V CDR1 and CDR2: SGDLS, YYNGEE. The CDR3 is 13 amino acids. V lost 0 bases to trimming and J lost 12 bases, with 15 bases between them. The CDR3 DNA follows: TGTGCCAGCAGCGTAGACGGCACGGGGGATGACACCTTC. Translating it yields CASSVDGTGDDTF.

This chain uses TRBV6-6 with TRBJ1-2; the D is unclear. Germline V gene data show CDR1 as MNHNY and CDR2 as SVGAGI (reference sequence). This CDR3 spans 13 amino acids. V lost 5 bases, J lost 6 bases, and 13 bases lay in between. The CDR3 nucleotides read TGTGCCAGCAGTCCAGACGTACTAAATGGCTACACCTTC. Amino acids: CASSPDVLNGYTF.

The chain employs TRBV9 and TRBJ1-6; D gene uncertain. From germline, CDR1 is SGDLS and CDR2 YYNGEE. This CDR3 is built from 20 residues. The V and J ends lost 3 bases and 0 bases respectively, with 22 bases between them. CDR3 protein: CASSDSTVDAASSYNSPLHF. CDR3 coding DNA: TGTGCCAGCAGCGATTCAACGGTGGATGCAGCAAGCTCCTATAATTCACCCCTCCACTTT.

This chain links TRBV18 with TRBJ2-4; D may be TRBD1 (6 bases). The CDR3 totals 15 residues. The V gene's germline CDR1 is KGHSH and CDR2 LQKENI. Deletions cut 5 bases from V and 6 bases from J, with 17 bases between. CDR3 nucleotides: TGTGCCAGCTCATCTAATCACAGGGAAGGAAACATTCAGTACTTC. Translation gives CASSSNHREGNIQYF.

CDR3 sequence reads: CASSQIREEGEQFF. The CDR3 DNA reads as TGTGCCAGCAGCCAAATCAGGGAGGAAGGTGAGCAGTTCTTC. The V and J genes are TRBV13 and TRBJ2-1, with D possibly being TRBD2 (6 bases). The CDR3 sequence is 14 residues long. CDR1 and CDR2 (germline): PRHDT, FYEKMQ (reference sequence). The V and J ends lost 5 bases and 9 bases respectively, with 17 bases between them.

The V call is TRBV13, the J call TRBJ2-1; no definite D call. The germline V gene encodes CDR1 PRHDT and CDR2 FYEKMQ (reference sequence). This CDR3 is built from 15 residues. V was cut by 8 bases and J by 8 bases, with 22 bases left in between. The CDR3 nucleotides are TGTGCCAGCCCTGATCCCGCGGATCCGCCCGATGAGCAGTTCTTC. It yields the protein CASPDPADPPDEQFF.

V usage is TRBV7-2 and J usage is TRBJ1-2, with 9 nucleotides matching TRBD1. Germline values: CDR1 SGHTA, CDR2 FQGNSA. The junction had 5 bases not matched to a gene; V was cut back by 5 bases and J by 7 bases. The CDR3 is 13 residues long. In nucleotides, the CDR3 is TGTGCCAGCAGCGCAACAGGGGGCTCTGGCTACACCTTC. Protein sequence: CASSATGGSGYTF.

The V and J genes are TRBV4-1 and TRBJ1-2; D is undetermined. Between the trimmed V and J ends, which lost 6 bases and 2 bases, there was a span of 13 bases. Germline assignment: CDR1 MGHRA and CDR2 YSYEKL. This CDR3 spans 14 amino acids. CDR3: CASSPPRENYGYTF. The CDR3, as DNA: TGCGCCAGCAGTCCCCCAAGGGAGAACTATGGCTACACCTTC.